This T cell receptor beta chain was obtained from a study of cytomegalovirus exposure and HLA in healthy donors (dated 2017 in TCRdb). Some background on the complete study: According to a later analysis, one platform produced both the 120 validation repertoires and the roughly 640 repertoires of the first cohort. Besides the first cohort of roughly 660 subjects, a separate validation cohort made up of over 95 different subjects was used. The aim of the study was to test whether cataloging public T cell receptors could identify signatures of past pathogen exposure. High-throughput TCR immunosequencing, statistical association of individual TCRs with disease status, and machine learning were combined to predict cytomegalovirus infection status. What the research found in general, with its limitations: The validation cohort had no HLA typing available for a later analysis, so co-occurrence within that cohort was assessed over all 130 or so repertoires. Subsequent analysis determined that TCRs grouped into clusters in the first cohort also showed a tendency toward co-occurrence across the 120 or so validation repertoires, and 94% of cluster scores exceeded 0. In both the original and validation cohorts, the classifier was reported to diagnose cytomegalovirus status with high specificity and sensitivity. The authors suggested that the approach could potentially be extended to other disease states and immunological phenotypes. In the study, approximately 160 TCR beta chains were listed as associated with cytomegalovirus. A few of the identified cytomegalovirus-associated TCR beta chains were confirmed in vitro to be specific for cytomegalovirus antigens. Most TCR sequences were seen in very few donors, while some public TCRs were found in many individuals.

Separate from the approximately 730-subject first cohort, the validation cohort of about 120 subjects was the group to which the donors belonged. Library prep was done by the immunoSEQ multiplex PCR assay. In the paper's pipeline: A statistical classification framework was developed to diagnose cytomegalovirus status using the catalog of TCR beta chain sequences. TCRdb re-hosts the immuneACCESS table, in-frame sequences only. Its copies lack some clones; in the studies checked, an unresolved V gene accounts for under half of them, and the cause for the rest is not known. The V and J calls and the clone size are those of that table, but D and trimming were determined from the DNA. Counted in this sample were roughly 330,000 clones; roughly nine tenths of them appeared once. Roughly 1.2% of the sample goes to the ten largest clones. From a lookup of the germline V gene, CDR1 and CDR2 are KGHSH and LQKENI. V lost 2 bases and J lost 3 bases, and the count of bases not matched to a germline gene is 0. The CDR3 measures 13 amino acids from cysteine to phenylalanine. The retained sequence is limited to the CDR3, 39 bases, with the frame set at the first base.

A word on this clone: Its antigen remains undetermined. Base qualities are not at hand, and no much larger clone is one base apart.

The chain is made from TRBV18 and TRBJ2-5; 7 central bases correspond to TRBD2. The sequenced sample was PBMCs. This TCR was recovered from a woman aged 25 to 45 in good health and CMV-seropositive. The DNA sequence is given as TGTGCCAGCTCACCAGGGGGGGAAGAGACCCAGTACTTC. It translates as CASSPGGEETQYF.